Here is one TCR beta chain with its context. Repertoires were generated with immunoSEQ multiplex PCR, while TCRdb's copy carries only in-frame clones and drops some. In the table there are roughly 300,000 clones, about 87% of which are singletons. This specimen comes from a study of Ad26.COV2.S vaccination and SARS-CoV-2 variants. Germline loops: CDR1 LNHNV, CDR2 YYDKDF (reference sequence). V lost 3 bases to trimming and J lost 1 base, with 4 bases between them. This CDR3 has 13 residues. Treatment denoted: some 20 received Ad26.COV2.S at low or high dose, single or two shots; roughly five received placebo; per-sample allocation not given. Sampling was performed 63 days after the first vaccine or placebo injection.

Sequenced here: peripheral blood, sampled in a trial of Ad26.COV2.S vaccine versus placebo. The sequence derives from a person between 18 and 65 years old who received the Ad26.COV2.S COVID-19 vaccine or a placebo. The V call is TRBV15, the J call TRBJ2-1, with D unresolved. The chain's CDR3 is CATSRESYNEQFF. Here the CDR3 DNA reads TGTGCCACCAGCAGGGAATCCTACAATGAGCAGTTCTTC.